This T cell receptor (beta chain) originates from a study of cytomegalovirus exposure and HLA in healthy donors. Germline V gene data show CDR1 as SEHNR and CDR2 as FQNEAQ (reference sequence). V was clipped by 7 bases and J by 0 bases; unmatched bases: 12. The CDR3 runs 19 residues. It was with 60 Vbeta and 13 Jbeta primers that the PCR ran. Some clones are missing from TCRdb's copy, which holds only in-frame ones; the method was immunoSEQ multiplex PCR. The sample includes over 70,000 clones, 80% of them seen just once. The chain employs TRBV7-9 and TRBJ2-6, with TRBD1 matching 10 bases. This clonotype originated in a man aged 45-60 years in good health and CMV-seropositive. Sequenced material: PBMCs. The CDR3 sequence: CASNRGGQGRYSGANVLTF. CDR3 in DNA: TGTGCCAGCAACCGAGGGGGACAGGGGCGATACTCTGGGGCCAACGTCCTGACTTTC.